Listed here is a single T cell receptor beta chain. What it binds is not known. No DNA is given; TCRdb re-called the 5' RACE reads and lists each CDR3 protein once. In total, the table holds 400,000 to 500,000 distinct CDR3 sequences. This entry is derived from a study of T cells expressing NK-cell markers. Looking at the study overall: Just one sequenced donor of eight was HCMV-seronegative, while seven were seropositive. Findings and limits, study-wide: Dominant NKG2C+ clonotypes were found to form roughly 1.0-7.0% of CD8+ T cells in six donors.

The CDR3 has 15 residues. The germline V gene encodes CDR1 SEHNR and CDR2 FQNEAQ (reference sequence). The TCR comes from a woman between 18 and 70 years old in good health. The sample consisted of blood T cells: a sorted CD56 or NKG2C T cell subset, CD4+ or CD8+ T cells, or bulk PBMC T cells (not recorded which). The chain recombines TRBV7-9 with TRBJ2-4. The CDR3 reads CASSLLRVGKNIQYF.